Presented here are 14 T cell receptor beta chains from one specimen sequenced in a study of T cells after somatic rescue of genetic block. TCRdb's table, derived via immunoSEQ multiplex PCR, lists solely in-frame clones and lacks some. The table records 68,000 or so clones, 85% to 95% of them present only once. Sequencing input: peripheral blood mononuclear cells (PBMCs). The origin of the receptors is a man aged 40-49 years.

The rearrangement links TRBV2 to TRBJ2-5; 8 positions agree with TRBD2. Germline-derived CDR1 and CDR2 are SNHLY and FYNNEI. J lost 5 bases, V lost 7 bases, and 9 bases had no gene match. CDR3 size: 14 residues. In DNA, the CDR3 is TGTGCCAGCAAGCGGGGGCGGGATTTTGAGACCCAGTACTTC. Its translation: CASKRGRDFETQYF. Full variable domain (rest looked up from reference TRBV2 and TRBJ2-5): EPEVTQTPSHQVTQMGQEVILRCVPISNHLYFYWYRQILGQKVEFLVSFYNNEISEKSEIFDDQFSVERPDGSNFTLKIRSTKLEDSAMYFCASKRGRDFETQYFGPGTRLLVL.

This clone was recorded once. The genes are TRBV6-5 and TRBJ2-5, with a weak D call TRBD1 (6 bases). Germline CDR1 MNHEY, CDR2 SVGAGI. V lost 2 bases to trimming and J lost 5 bases, with 15 bases between them. The CDR3 is 15 residues long. The CDR3 region is CASSYGAGVGETQYF. Here the CDR3 DNA reads TGTGCCAGCAGTTACGGGGCAGGGGTGGGCGAGACCCAGTACTTC.

The rearrangement uses TRBV19 and TRBJ1-3, with D uncertain. This CDR3 region has 14 residues. Trimming removed 7 bases from V and 4 bases from J, with 14 bases in between. Looked up from germline, CDR1 is LNHDA and CDR2 is SQIVND (reference sequence). The DNA for the CDR3 is TGTGCCAGTACCCTCCTGGACCGAGGAAACACCATATATTTT. Amino acids: CASTLLDRGNTIYF.

This sequence joins TRBV18 and TRBJ2-7, with D possibly matching TRBD1 (6 bases). CDR1 KGHSH and CDR2 LQKENI come from the germline V gene. Trimming stripped 4 bases from V and 6 bases from J, with 13 bases between. CDR3 length: 13 residues. CDR3 sequence reads: CASSRLQGSEQYF. In DNA, the CDR3 is TGTGCCAGCTCACGGCTGCAGGGGAGCGAGCAGTACTTC.

The rearrangement joins TRBV6-6 to TRBJ1-1, with unresolved D. The CDR3 has 14 residues. V lost 6 bases and J lost 1, with 12 bases in between. The germline V gene encodes CDR1 MNHNY and CDR2 SVGAGI (reference sequence). The DNA of the CDR3 is TGTGCCAGCAGCTGGACGGTTGCGAACACTGAAGCTTTCTTT. Its translation: CASSWTVANTEAFF.

CDR3 coding DNA: TGTGCCAGCTCACCACCGGGGACATTGGGCTACACCTTC. Encoded protein: CASSPPGTLGYTF. The chain links TRBV18 to TRBJ1-2; D might be TRBD1 (6 bases). This CDR3 has 13 residues. CDR1 and CDR2 from the germline V gene are KGHSH and LQKENI. V was pared by 0 bases and J by 8 bases, with 10 bases between.

CDR3 nucleotides: TGCGCCAGCAGCCAAACCGGGACAGGGGCTGGGGCCAACGTCCTGACTTTC. This encodes CASSQTGTGAGANVLTF. The V and J genes are TRBV4-3 and TRBJ2-6; TRBD1 aligns across 10 bases. With V trimmed by 2 bases and J by 2 bases, 3 bases remained unmatched. This CDR3 is 17 amino acids long. Per the germline V gene, CDR1 is LGHNA and CDR2 is YSLEER.

The rearrangement links TRBV30 to TRBJ2-7, with TRBD2 as a possible D gene (5 bases). Germline assignment: CDR1 GTSNPN and CDR2 SVGIG (reference sequence). The CDR3 is 14 residues long. Trimming shortened V by 3 bases and J by 5 bases, and 17 bases separated the two germline ends. CDR3 DNA: TGTGCCTGGAGAAATGGACTGGGGTTCCACGAGCAGTACTTC. Encoded protein: CAWRNGLGFHEQYF.

The chain has TRBV5-1 and TRBJ1-3; maybe TRBD1 (5 bases). The CDR3 consists of 15 residues. CDR1 is SGHRS and CDR2 is YFSETQ in the germline V gene. V lost 3 bases and J lost 0, with 10 bases in between. The CDR3 region has the DNA TGCGCCAGCAGCTCCGACAGATACTCTGGAAACACCATATATTTT. Encoded protein: CASSSDRYSGNTIYF.

The rearrangement links TRBV6-1 to TRBJ2-7, with D maybe TRBD2 (5 bases). V was trimmed by 6 bases and J by 6 bases, leaving 15 bases between them. Germline values: CDR1 MNHNS, CDR2 SASEGT. The CDR3 length is 13 residues. The CDR3 DNA sequence: TGTGCCAGCAGAAGGAGGCCGGGCGGCGAGCAGTACTTC. Protein sequence: CASRRRPGGEQYF.

V gene TRBV6-5 combines with J gene TRBJ1-2; tentative D call: TRBD1 (5 bases). The CDR3 extends over 14 amino acids. Germline CDR1 reads MNHEY; CDR2 reads SVGAGI. Deletions cut 7 bases from V and 4 bases from J, with 16 bases between. CDR3 sequence: CASTTGRSTYGYTF. The CDR3 DNA reads TGTGCCAGCACCACAGGCAGGTCGACCTATGGCTACACCTTC.

V usage is TRBV11-2 and J usage is TRBJ1-3; D gene ambiguous. CDR3 length: 13 amino acids. V shed 5 bases and J shed 3 bases, with 8 bases lying between them. Looked up from germline, CDR1 is SGHAT and CDR2 is FQNNGV. The CDR3 sequence: CASSRERGNTIYF. Written as DNA, the CDR3 is TGTGCCAGCAGCCGAGAACGTGGAAACACCATATATTTT.

The gene calls are TRBV15 and TRBJ1-1, with D tentatively TRBD1 (6 bases). This CDR3 contains 14 residues. Per the germline V gene, CDR1 is LNHNV and CDR2 is YYDKDF (reference sequence). The V and J ends lost 1 base and 13 bases respectively, with 19 bases between them. The CDR3 coding sequence is TGTGCCACCAGCAGAGGGGGACAAGGCGAAAAACGTTTCTTT. It translates to CATSRGGQGEKRFF.

The genes are TRBV5-8 and TRBJ2-7; D ambiguous. Deletions cut 0 bases from V and 3 bases from J, with 4 bases between. Germline V CDR1 and CDR2: SGHTS, YDEGEE. The length of the CDR3 is 12 residues. The CDR3 protein is CASSLVIYEQYF. CDR3 nucleotides: TGTGCCAGCAGCTTGGTTATCTACGAGCAGTACTTC.